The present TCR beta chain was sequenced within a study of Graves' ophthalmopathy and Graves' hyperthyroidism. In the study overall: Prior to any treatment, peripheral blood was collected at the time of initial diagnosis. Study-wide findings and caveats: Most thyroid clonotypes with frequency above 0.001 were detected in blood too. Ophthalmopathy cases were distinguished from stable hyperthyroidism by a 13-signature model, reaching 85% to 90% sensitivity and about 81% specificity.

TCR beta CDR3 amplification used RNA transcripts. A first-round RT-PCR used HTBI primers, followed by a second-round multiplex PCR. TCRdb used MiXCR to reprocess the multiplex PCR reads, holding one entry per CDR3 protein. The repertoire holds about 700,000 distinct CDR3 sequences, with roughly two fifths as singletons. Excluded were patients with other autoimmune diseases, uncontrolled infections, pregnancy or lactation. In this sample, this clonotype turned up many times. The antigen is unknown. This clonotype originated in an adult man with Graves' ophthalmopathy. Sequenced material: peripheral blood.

The CDR3 bases are TGTGCCAGCAGCTCGAGACTAGCGGGGCTAACGAACACCGGGGAGCTGTTTTTT. This gives the protein CASSSRLAGLTNTGELFF. The V call is TRBV7-7, the J call TRBJ2-2, with 11 bases identical to TRBD2. Germline trimming cut 4 bases from V and 0 bases from J; bases unmatched to any gene: 7. This CDR3 spans 18 amino acids. Germline values: CDR1 SSHAT, CDR2 FNYEAQ (reference sequence).